Presented here are 15 T cell receptor beta chains from one specimen sequenced in a study of shared clonotypes between healthy human individuals (dated by TCRdb to between 2020 and 2021). CD8 naive samples consisted of CD45RO-negative cells that were positively selected for CCR7, yielding a CD45RA+CCR7+ population without TemRA cells. Library preparation employed the immunoSEQ multiplex PCR assay. TCRdb holds this immuneACCESS table with in-frame rearrangements only. Some clones are missing; in checked studies, unresolved V genes explain under half, and the rest has no known cause. The sample table lists about 700,000 clones, about 90% of them with a count of one. Clones ranked in the top ten supply more than 20% of the sample. Sequencing was performed on naive CD8+ T cells sorted from blood. Read against the paper, the sample's cell subset or site label means: CD45RA+CCR7+. The receptors derive from a man aged 25-40 years in good health.

The chain uses TRBV6-5 and TRBJ1-1; 12 positions agree with TRBD1. Per the germline V gene, CDR1 is MNHEY and CDR2 is SVGAGI. This CDR3 has 14 amino acids. V lost 8 bases, J lost 6 bases, and 7 bases stayed unmatched. The CDR3 DNA is TGTGCCAGCGCCCCGGGACAGGGGGCGGCTGAAGCTTTCTTT. It encodes CASAPGQGAAEAFF.

With respect to this clone: Other DNA sequences in the sample encode the same CDR3. The chain is built from TRBV6-5 and TRBJ2-1; D is ambiguous. The CDR3 is made up of 11 amino acids. Trimming removed 0 bases from V and 8 bases from J, with 2 bases in between. CDR1 MNHEY and CDR2 SVGAGI come from the germline V gene. Here the CDR3 DNA reads TGTGCCAGCAGTTACTCGGATGAGCAGTTCTTC. Protein product: CASSYSDEQFF.

The V and J genes are TRBV11-2 and TRBJ1-1; tentatively, D is TRBD1 (6 bases). V lost 1 base and J 6 bases, leaving 6 bases between the germline ends. Germline-derived CDR1 and CDR2 are SGHAT and FQNNGV. The CDR3 sequence is 12 residues long. Written as DNA, the CDR3 is TGTGCCAGCAGCTTAGGGGGGCCTGAAGCTTTCTTT. It translates to CASSLGGPEAFF.

The chain joins TRBV7-9 to TRBJ2-7; weak D call: TRBD2 (5 bases). Looked up from germline, CDR1 is SEHNR and CDR2 is FQNEAQ (reference sequence). The CDR3 runs 14 residues. V gave up 0 bases and J gave up 3 bases, with 9 bases separating them. CDR3 region: CASSLAADYYEQYF. DNA for the CDR3: TGTGCCAGCAGCTTAGCAGCGGATTACTACGAGCAGTACTTC. Based on the CDR3 plus reference TRBV7-9 and TRBJ2-7, the full variable domain is DTGVSQNPRHKITKRGQNVTFRCDPISEHNRLYWYRQTLGQGPEFLTYFQNEAQLEKSRLLSDRFSAERPKGSFSTLEIQRTEQGDSAMYLCASSLAADYYEQYFGPGTRLTVT.

V gene TRBV7-9 combines with J gene TRBJ2-7; TRBD2 aligns across 9 bases. The CDR3 runs to 16 residues. CDR1 is SEHNR and CDR2 is FQNEAQ in the germline V gene (reference sequence). V lost 7 bases, J lost 4 bases, and 14 bases stayed unmatched. The CDR3 spells CASIKAGLANLYEQYF. The CDR3 DNA reads as TGTGCCAGCATCAAGGCCGGACTAGCGAATCTTTACGAGCAGTACTTC.

The rearrangement links TRBV6-1 to TRBJ1-5; maybe TRBD1 (6 bases). Germline-derived CDR1 and CDR2 are MNHNS and SASEGT. The V end lost 2 bases, the J end lost 2 bases, and 22 bases lay between the germline ends. This CDR3 region has 19 residues. CDR3 in amino acids: CASSEPPAGTTERNQPQHF. In DNA, the CDR3 is TGTGCCAGCAGTGAACCCCCGGCAGGGACAACGGAACGCAATCAGCCCCAGCATTTT.

Only a few counts were recorded for this clone. The CDR3 reads CASSVEWDWGYTF. In DNA form, the CDR3 reads TGTGCCAGCAGCGTAGAGTGGGATTGGGGCTACACCTTC. The chain joins TRBV9 to TRBJ1-2; D gene uncertain. Trimming took 0 bases from V and 8 from J, leaving 11 bases between them. This CDR3 region has 13 residues. The germline CDR1 and CDR2 sequences are SGDLS and YYNGEE. Full variable domain (outside the CDR3, taken from reference TRBV9 and TRBJ1-2): DSGVTQTPKHLITATGQRVTLRCSPRSGDLSVYWYQQSLDQGLQFLIQYYNGEERAKGNILERFSAQQFPDLHSELNLSSLELGDSALYFCASSVEWDWGYTFGSGTRLTVV.

This chain links TRBV6-6 with TRBJ1-6; no firm D call. V was shortened by 2 bases and J by 9 bases, with 11 bases between the two germline ends. Germline V gene data show CDR1 as MNHNY and CDR2 as SVGAGI (reference sequence). There are 14 residues in the CDR3. CDR3 amino acids: CASSYTSMTSPLHF. In DNA, the CDR3 is TGTGCCAGCAGTTACACAAGTATGACTTCACCCCTCCACTTT.

The chain recombines TRBV5-1 with TRBJ2-5; TRBD2 matches 7 bases. The CDR3 has 14 residues. The V gene's germline CDR1 is SGHRS and CDR2 YFSETQ. J lost 9 bases, V lost 4 bases, and 12 bases had no gene match. CDR3 in DNA: TGCGCCAGCAGCCCTGGTATGTCGCTAGCGGCCCAGTACTTC. This translates into CASSPGMSLAAQYF.

The rearrangement uses TRBV15 and TRBJ2-1; D ambiguous. The CDR3 extends over 13 amino acids. V shed 7 bases and J shed 4 bases, with 11 bases lying between them. Germline V gives CDR1 LNHNV, CDR2 YYDKDF (reference sequence). The CDR3 sequence: CATKVETYNEQFF. CDR3 DNA: TGTGCCACCAAGGTGGAGACGTACAATGAGCAGTTCTTC.

This chain uses TRBV10-2 with TRBJ2-4; 9 nucleotides line up with TRBD2. Germline CDR1 is WSHSY and CDR2 is SAAADI. The CDR3 has 17 amino acids. The V gene end was trimmed by 4 bases and the J gene end by 7 bases; junction bases not matched to a gene: 14. This chain's CDR3 is CASSAADGLASKNIQYF. The CDR3 coding sequence is TGCGCCAGCAGTGCGGCAGACGGACTAGCGTCTAAGAACATTCAGTACTTC.

This sequence joins TRBV4-3 and TRBJ2-6; D tentatively fits TRBD1 or TRBD2 (5 bases each). Trimming took off 0 bases at V and 2 bases at J, with 11 bases between the two ends. This CDR3 has 17 residues. Germline V lookup: CDR1 LGHNA, CDR2 YSLEER. The CDR3 region has the DNA TGCGCCAGCAGCCAAGATGGGTGGGGGACTGGGGCCAACGTCCTGACTTTC. It is translated as CASSQDGWGTGANVLTF.

The chain joins TRBV7-9 to TRBJ2-3; 12 positions agree with TRBD2. The germline CDR1 and CDR2 sequences are SEHNR and FQNEAQ (reference sequence). There are 15 residues in the CDR3. After removal of 6 bases from V and 6 bases from J, the junction contained 7 bases not matched to a gene. This CDR3 reads CASRARLAGADTQYF. CDR3 coding DNA: TGTGCCAGCAGGGCCAGACTAGCGGGGGCGGATACGCAGTATTTT.

The J gene is TRBJ1-5, the V gene TRBV28; no reliable D call. Looked up from germline, CDR1 is MDHEN and CDR2 is SYDVKM. The CDR3 runs 14 residues. The V end lost 5 bases, the J end lost 9 bases, and 17 bases lay between the germline ends. This CDR3 reads CASSLTRGGGPQHF. CDR3 in DNA: TGTGCCAGCAGTCTCACACGGGGAGGTGGGCCCCAGCATTTT.

This sequence joins TRBV11-2 and TRBJ2-2; the match to TRBD2 covers 8 bases. Germline CDR1 SGHAT, CDR2 FQNNGV. Trimming took 0 bases from V and 6 from J; bases not matched to a gene: 9. The CDR3 covers 17 residues. CDR3 sequence reads: CASSLDFRASGSGELFF. In nucleotides, the CDR3 is TGTGCCAGCAGCTTAGATTTTCGGGCTAGCGGGTCCGGGGAGCTGTTTTTT.